This TCR beta chain appears in the sequencing data of a study of blood T cell repertoires in COVID-19. About the study: From the United States, Italy and Spain came samples of acute and convalescent COVID-19.

The protocol was immunoSEQ multiplex PCR, while the TCRdb copy is restricted to in-frame clones and leaves out a portion. The sample carries roughly 60,000 clones, over 70% recorded once. The CDR3 length is 16 residues. Losses at the gene ends were 5 bases for V and 2 bases for J; bases not matched to a gene: 4. CDR1 and CDR2 from the germline V gene are SGHTA and FQGNSA. The chain combines TRBV7-2 with TRBJ2-1, with TRBD2 identical over 12 bases. Sequenced sample: peripheral blood. The source is a man aged 30 to 45 with COVID-19, enrolled during active disease. The CDR3 reads CASSHPSGRAYNEQFF. The CDR3, as DNA: TGTGCCAGCAGCCACCCTAGCGGGAGGGCCTACAATGAGCAGTTCTTC.